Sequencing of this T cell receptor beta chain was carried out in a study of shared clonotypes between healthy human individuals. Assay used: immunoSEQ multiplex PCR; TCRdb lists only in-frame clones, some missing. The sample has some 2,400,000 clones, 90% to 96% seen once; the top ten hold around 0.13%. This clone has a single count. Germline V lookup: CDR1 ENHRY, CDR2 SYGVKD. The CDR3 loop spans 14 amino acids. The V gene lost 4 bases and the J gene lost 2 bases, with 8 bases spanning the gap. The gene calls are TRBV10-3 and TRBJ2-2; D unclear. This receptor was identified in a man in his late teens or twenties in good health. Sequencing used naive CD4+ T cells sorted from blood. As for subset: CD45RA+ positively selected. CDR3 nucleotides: TGTGCCATCAGTGGCCAGGATAACACCGGGGAGCTGTTTTTT. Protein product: CAISGQDNTGELFF.